This is a list of T cell receptor beta chains from one sample in a study of regulatory T cells in long-lasting Graves disease. TCRdb re-analysed the multiplex PCR reads in MiXCR, keeping a single row per CDR3 protein. The sample consists of under 350,000 distinct CDR3 sequences, 20% to 25% of them appearing once. This specimen consisted of peripheral blood mononuclear cells (PBMCs), obtained when the disease was refractory, from a patient treated with antithyroid drugs. These receptors came from a female donor with Graves disease. CDR3s include the opening cysteine and the closing phenylalanine or tryptophan. D genes are given only for firm matches. Clone size is shown for a subset of rows, as once, few, many or a class of expanded clone.

once | TRBJ2-2 | NA | TRBV7-9 | CASSLVGQHTGELFF | TGTGCCAGCAGCTTAGTAGGGCAACACACCGGGGAGCTGTTTTTT
few | TRBJ2-7 | TRBD2 | TRBV19 | CASSMSSGPVYEQYF | TGTGCCAGTAGTATGTCTAGCGGTCCGGTTTACGAGCAGTACTTC
NA | TRBJ1-4 | NA | TRBV27 | CASSKWGYNEKLFF | TGTGCCAGCAGCAAATGGGGCTATAATGAAAAACTGTTTTTT
many | TRBJ1-1 | NA | TRBV6-1 | CASSRGFRYTEAFF | TGTGCCAGCAGTCGCGGTTTCAGATACACTGAAGCTTTCTTT
NA | TRBJ2-1 | NA | TRBV28 | CASSMDQGYNNEQFF | TGTGCCAGCAGTATGGACCAGGGGTACAACAATGAGCAGTTCTTC
many | TRBJ1-4 | NA | TRBV2 | CASSYREEKLFF | TGTGCCAGCAGCTACAGGGAAGAAAAACTGTTTTTT
few | TRBJ2-3 | NA | TRBV28 | CASSFDATTSTDTQYF | TGTGCCAGCAGTTTCGACGCCACTACTAGCACAGATACGCAGTATTTT
NA | TRBJ2-1 | TRBD2 | TRBV7-3 | CASSPQRAGGPNEQFF | TGTGCCAGCAGCCCCCAGCGGGCGGGAGGGCCGAATGAGCAGTTCTTC
NA | TRBJ1-5 | NA | TRBV15 | CATSRGGSGRGNQPQHF | TGTGCCACCAGCAGGGGAGGATCGGGCAGAGGCAATCAGCCCCAGCATTTT
many | TRBJ1-2 | NA | TRBV29-1 | CSVVAANYGYTF | TGCAGCGTTGTGGCTGCAAACTATGGCTACACCTTC
NA | TRBJ2-7 | NA | TRBV27 | CASSLSLGGDEQYF | TGTGCCAGCAGTTTATCTTTAGGGGGGGACGAGCAGTACTTC
many | TRBJ2-7 | TRBD2 | TRBV28 | CASSRGTSKSYEQYF | TGTGCCAGCAGTCGGGGGACTAGCAAATCGTACGAGCAGTACTTC
NA | TRBJ2-1 | TRBD2 | TRBV27 | CASSVRLAGSYNEQFF | TGTGCCAGCAGTGTACGACTAGCGGGATCCTACAATGAGCAGTTCTTC
many | TRBJ2-7 | NA | TRBV20-1 | CSADRHGPGYEQYF | TGCAGTGCGGATCGACACGGTCCGGGATACGAGCAGTACTTC
NA | TRBJ1-5 | NA | TRBV4-2 | CASSSEAGGDQPQHF | TGTGCCAGCAGCTCCGAAGCCGGGGGGGATCAGCCCCAGCATTTT
few | TRBJ2-2 | TRBD1 | TRBV7-9 | CASSQPGQGAGELFF | TGTGCCAGCAGTCAACCGGGACAGGGAGCCGGGGAGCTGTTTTTT
many | TRBJ2-7 | NA | TRBV11-2 | CASSKRAAYEQYF | TGTGCCAGCAGCAAAAGGGCGGCTTACGAGCAGTACTTC
NA | TRBJ1-2 | TRBD1 | TRBV6-1 | CASTGGQGYTF | TGTGCCAGCACCGGGGGACAGGGATATACCTTC
NA | TRBJ2-7 | NA | TRBV30 | CAWGFEGYEQYF | TGTGCCTGGGGCTTCGAGGGATACGAGCAGTACTTC
few | TRBJ2-5 | TRBD2 | TRBV7-7 | CASSPLAGGRETQYF | TGTGCTAGCAGTCCACTAGCGGGAGGGCGGGAGACCCAGTACTTC
many | TRBJ1-2 | TRBD1 | TRBV7-6 | CASSLAAGGRRGYTF | TGTGCCAGCAGCTTAGCGGCAGGGGGGCGGCGTGGCTACACCTTC
NA | TRBJ2-2 | NA | TRBV20-1 | CSARARNTGELFF | TGCAGTGCTAGAGCCCGGAACACCGGGGAGCTGTTTTTT
many | TRBJ2-5 | NA | TRBV20-1 | CSARAPLGRGQETQYF | TGCAGTGCTAGGGCACCCCTCGGCAGGGGACAAGAGACCCAGTACTTC
few | TRBJ2-7 | NA | TRBV27 | CASSRGLAYEQYF | TGTGCCAGCAGTAGGGGTTTAGCCTACGAGCAGTACTTC
many | TRBJ1-5 | NA | TRBV15 | CATSRALQPQHF | TGTGCCACCAGCAGAGCCCTCCAGCCCCAGCATTTT
many | TRBJ2-2 | NA | TRBV2 | CASILGPPGTGELFF | TGTGCCAGTATCTTGGGACCCCCGGGCACCGGGGAGCTGTTTTTT
many | TRBJ1-5 | NA | TRBV6-5 | CASSYSSQVGQPQHF | TGTGCCAGCAGTTACTCGAGCCAGGTCGGTCAGCCCCAGCATTTT
NA | TRBJ2-2 | NA | TRBV28 | CASSSGDRNTEELFF | TGTGCCAGCAGTTCGGGGGACAGAAACACCGAGGAGCTGTTTTTT
few | TRBJ2-2 | TRBD1 | TRBV7-9 | CASSFPRDRPFSGELFF | TGTGCCAGCAGCTTTCCGCGGGACAGGCCGTTTTCCGGGGAGCTGTTTTTT
NA | TRBJ2-7 | TRBD2 | TRBV6-2/TRBV6-3 | CASSDLGRDYYEQYF | TGTGCCAGCAGTGACCTTGGCAGGGACTACTACGAGCAGTACTTC
NA | TRBJ1-5 | TRBD1 | TRBV19 | CASSSGTGGGGQPQHF | TGTGCCAGTAGTTCCGGGACAGGGGGCGGAGGGCAGCCCCAGCATTTT
many | TRBJ2-2 | TRBD2 | TRBV12-3/TRBV12-4 | CASSLSAGGAGELFF | TGTGCCAGCAGTTTATCAGCGGGAGGAGCCGGGGAGCTGTTTTTT
NA | TRBJ2-2 | NA | TRBV18 | CASSIGTGELFF | TGTGCCAGCTCAATCGGCACCGGGGAGCTGTTTTTT
many | TRBJ1-5 | NA | TRBV28 | CASSLWVTSNQPQHF | TGTGCCAGCAGTTTGTGGGTTACGAGCAATCAGCCCCAGCATTTT
few | TRBJ2-7 | TRBD2 | TRBV6-2/TRBV6-3 | CASNGRVSGTYEQYF | TGTGCCAGCAACGGGAGGGTCAGCGGGACCTACGAGCAGTACTTC